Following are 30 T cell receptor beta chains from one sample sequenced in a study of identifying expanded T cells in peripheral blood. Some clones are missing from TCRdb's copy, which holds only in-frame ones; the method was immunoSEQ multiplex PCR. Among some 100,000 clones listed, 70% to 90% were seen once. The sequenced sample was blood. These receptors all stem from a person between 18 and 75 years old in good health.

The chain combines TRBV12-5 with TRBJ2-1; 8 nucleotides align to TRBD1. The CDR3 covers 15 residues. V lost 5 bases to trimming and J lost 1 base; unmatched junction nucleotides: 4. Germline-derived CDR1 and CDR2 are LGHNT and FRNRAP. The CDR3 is CASGPGQGSYNEQFF. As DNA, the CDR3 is TGTGCTAGTGGTCCTGGACAGGGATCCTACAATGAGCAGTTCTTC. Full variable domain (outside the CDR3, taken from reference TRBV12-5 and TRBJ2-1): DARVTQTPRHKVTEMGQEVTMRCQPILGHNTVFWYRQTMMQGLELLAYFRNRAPLDDSGMPKDRFSAEMPDATLATLKIQPSEPRDSAVYFCASGPGQGSYNEQFFGPGTRLTVL.

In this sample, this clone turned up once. In DNA form, the CDR3 reads TGTGCTAGTGGTTCCCGGACCTCTGGAAACACCATATATTTT. Amino acids: CASGSRTSGNTIYF. The V call is TRBV12-5, the J call TRBJ1-3, with D hard to call. V was shortened by 4 bases and J by 0 bases, with 7 bases between the two germline ends. This CDR3 is built from 14 residues. Per the germline V gene, CDR1 is LGHNT and CDR2 is FRNRAP.

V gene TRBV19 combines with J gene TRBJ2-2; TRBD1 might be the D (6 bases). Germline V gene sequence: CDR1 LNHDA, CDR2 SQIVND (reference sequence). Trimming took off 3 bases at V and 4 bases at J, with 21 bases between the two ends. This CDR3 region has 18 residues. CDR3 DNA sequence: TGTGCCAGTAGTATCTTCACGGGTGCAGGGGCGGGCACCGGGGAGCTGTTTTTT. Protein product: CASSIFTGAGAGTGELFF. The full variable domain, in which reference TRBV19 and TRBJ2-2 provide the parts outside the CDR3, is DGGITQSPKYLFRKEGQNVTLSCEQNLNHDAMYWYRQDPGQGLRLIYYSQIVNDFQKGDIAEGYSVSREKKESFPLTVTSAQKNPTAFYLCASSIFTGAGAGTGELFFGEGSRLTVL.

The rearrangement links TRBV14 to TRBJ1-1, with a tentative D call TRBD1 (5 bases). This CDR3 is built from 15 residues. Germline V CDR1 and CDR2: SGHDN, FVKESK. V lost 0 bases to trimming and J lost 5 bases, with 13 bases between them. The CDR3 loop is CASSQEGPGRTEAFF. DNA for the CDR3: TGTGCCAGCAGCCAAGAAGGGCCAGGGCGGACTGAAGCTTTCTTT.

CDR3 sequence: CASSQESSILYGYTF. The CDR3 DNA reads as TGCGCCAGCAGCCAAGAAAGCTCGATCCTCTATGGCTACACCTTC. V gene TRBV4-3 combines with J gene TRBJ1-2; no reliable D call. The length of the CDR3 is 15 residues. Germline V gene lookup returns CDR1 LGHNA and CDR2 YSLEER. V lost 0 bases, J lost 4 bases, and 12 bases lay in between.

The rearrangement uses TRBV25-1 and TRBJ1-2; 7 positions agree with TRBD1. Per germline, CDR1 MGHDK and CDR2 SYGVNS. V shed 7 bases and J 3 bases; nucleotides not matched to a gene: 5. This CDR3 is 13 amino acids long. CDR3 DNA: TGTGCCAGCATGAGACAGGGCGACTATGGCTACACCTTC. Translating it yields CASMRQGDYGYTF.

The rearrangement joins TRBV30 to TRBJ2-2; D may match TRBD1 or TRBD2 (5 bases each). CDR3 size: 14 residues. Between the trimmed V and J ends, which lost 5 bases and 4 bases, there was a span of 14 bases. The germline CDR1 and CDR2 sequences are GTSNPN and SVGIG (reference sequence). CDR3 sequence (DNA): TGTGCCTGGGGTAACCGGGGCCTCACCGGGGAGCTGTTTTTT. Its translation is CAWGNRGLTGELFF.

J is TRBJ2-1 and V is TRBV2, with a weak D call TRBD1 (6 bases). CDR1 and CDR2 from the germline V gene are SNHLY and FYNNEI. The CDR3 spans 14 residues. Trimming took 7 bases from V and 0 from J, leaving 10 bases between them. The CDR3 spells CASIRDTSYNEQFF. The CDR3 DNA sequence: TGTGCCAGCATCCGGGACACCTCCTACAATGAGCAGTTCTTC.

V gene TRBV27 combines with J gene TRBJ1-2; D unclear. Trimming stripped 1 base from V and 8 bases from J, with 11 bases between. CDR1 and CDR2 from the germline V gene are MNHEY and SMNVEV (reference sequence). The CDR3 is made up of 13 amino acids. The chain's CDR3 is CASSLWSGGGYTF. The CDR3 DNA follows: TGTGCCAGCAGTTTATGGTCGGGCGGGGGCTACACCTTC.

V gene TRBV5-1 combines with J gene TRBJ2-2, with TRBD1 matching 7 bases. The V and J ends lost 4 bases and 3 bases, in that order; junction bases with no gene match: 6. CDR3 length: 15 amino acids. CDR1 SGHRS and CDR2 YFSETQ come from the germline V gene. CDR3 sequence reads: CASSDTGVYTGELFF. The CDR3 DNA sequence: TGCGCCAGCAGCGACACAGGGGTTTACACCGGGGAGCTGTTTTTT.

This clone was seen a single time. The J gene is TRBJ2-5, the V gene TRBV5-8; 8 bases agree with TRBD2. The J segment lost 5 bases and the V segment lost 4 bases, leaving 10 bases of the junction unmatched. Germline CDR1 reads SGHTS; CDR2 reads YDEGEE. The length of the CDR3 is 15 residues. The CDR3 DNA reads TGTGCCAGCAGCACGGGACTAGAAAGAGGGGAGACCCAGTACTTC. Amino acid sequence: CASSTGLERGETQYF.

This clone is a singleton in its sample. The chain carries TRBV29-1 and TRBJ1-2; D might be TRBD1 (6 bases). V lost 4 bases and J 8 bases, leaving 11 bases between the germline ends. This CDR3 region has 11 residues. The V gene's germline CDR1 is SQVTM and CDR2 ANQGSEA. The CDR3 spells CSVGQEGGYTF. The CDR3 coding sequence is TGCAGCGTTGGACAGGAGGGGGGCTACACCTTC.

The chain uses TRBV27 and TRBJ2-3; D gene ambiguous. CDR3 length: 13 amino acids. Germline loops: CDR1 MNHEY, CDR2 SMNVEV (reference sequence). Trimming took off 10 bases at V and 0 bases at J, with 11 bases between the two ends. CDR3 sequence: CATRAPSTDTQYF. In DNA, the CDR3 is TGTGCCACCAGAGCCCCTAGCACAGATACGCAGTATTTT.

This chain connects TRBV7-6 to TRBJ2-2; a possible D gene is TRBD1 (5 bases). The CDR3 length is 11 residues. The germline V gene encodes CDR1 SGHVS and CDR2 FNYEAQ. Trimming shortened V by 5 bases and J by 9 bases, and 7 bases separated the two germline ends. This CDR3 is CASSPGWELFF. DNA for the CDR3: TGTGCCAGCAGCCCAGGGTGGGAGCTGTTTTTT.

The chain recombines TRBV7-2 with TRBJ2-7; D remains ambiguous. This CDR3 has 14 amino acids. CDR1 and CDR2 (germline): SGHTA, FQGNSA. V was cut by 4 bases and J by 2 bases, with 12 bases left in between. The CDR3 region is CASSSRKGTYEQYF. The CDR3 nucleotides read TGTGCCAGCAGCTCGAGGAAGGGCACCTACGAGCAGTACTTC.

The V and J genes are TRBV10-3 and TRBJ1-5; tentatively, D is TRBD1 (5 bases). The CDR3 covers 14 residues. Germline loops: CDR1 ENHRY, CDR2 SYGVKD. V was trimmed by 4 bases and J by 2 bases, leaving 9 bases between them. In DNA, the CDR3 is TGTGCCATCAGTGCGGGGGACGGCAATCAGCCCCAGCATTTT. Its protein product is CAISAGDGNQPQHF.

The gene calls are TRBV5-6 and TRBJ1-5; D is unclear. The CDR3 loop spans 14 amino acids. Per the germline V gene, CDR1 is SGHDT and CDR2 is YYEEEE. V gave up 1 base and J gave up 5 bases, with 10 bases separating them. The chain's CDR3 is CASSLWRQDQPQHF. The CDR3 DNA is TGTGCCAGCAGCTTGTGGCGCCAGGATCAGCCCCAGCATTTT.

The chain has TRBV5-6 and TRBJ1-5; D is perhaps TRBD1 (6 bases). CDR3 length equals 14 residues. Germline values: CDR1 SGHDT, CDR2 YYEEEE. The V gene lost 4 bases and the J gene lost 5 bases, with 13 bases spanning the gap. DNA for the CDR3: TGTGCCAGCAGCCCAGGACAGAACTATCAGCCCCAGCATTTT. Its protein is CASSPGQNYQPQHF.

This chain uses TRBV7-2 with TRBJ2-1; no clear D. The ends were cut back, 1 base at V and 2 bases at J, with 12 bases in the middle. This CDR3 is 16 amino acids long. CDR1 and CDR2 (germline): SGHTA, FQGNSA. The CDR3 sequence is CASSLVWQLTYNEQFF. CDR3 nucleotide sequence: TGTGCCAGCAGCTTAGTATGGCAGCTGACCTACAATGAGCAGTTCTTC.

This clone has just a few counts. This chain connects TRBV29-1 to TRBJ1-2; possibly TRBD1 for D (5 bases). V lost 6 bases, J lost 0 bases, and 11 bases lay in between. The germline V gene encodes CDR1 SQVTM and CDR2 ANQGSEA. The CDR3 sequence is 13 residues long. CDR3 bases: TGCAGCGTCCCCGCAGGGACTAACTATGGCTACACCTTC. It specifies CSVPAGTNYGYTF.

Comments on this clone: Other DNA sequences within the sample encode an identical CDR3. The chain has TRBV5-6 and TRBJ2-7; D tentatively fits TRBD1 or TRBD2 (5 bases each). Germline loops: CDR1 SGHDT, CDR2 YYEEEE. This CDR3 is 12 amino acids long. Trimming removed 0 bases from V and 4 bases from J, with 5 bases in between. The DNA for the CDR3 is TGTGCCAGCAGCTTGGGGGGGTACGAGCAGTACTTC. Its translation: CASSLGGYEQYF. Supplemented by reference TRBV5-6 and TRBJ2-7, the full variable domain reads DAGVTQSPTHLIKTRGQQVTLRCSPKSGHDTVSWYQQALGQGPQFIFQYYEEEERQRGNFPDRFSGHQFPNYSSELNVNALLLGDSALYLCASSLGGYEQYFGPGTRLTVT.

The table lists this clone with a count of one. For the CDR3, the DNA is TGTGCCAGCAGCAAAACGGGAGGACAGGCGGTCTCTGGGGCCAACGTCCTGACTTTC. This codes for CASSKTGGQAVSGANVLTF. The chain uses TRBV21-1 and TRBJ2-6. TRBV21-1 represents a pseudogene. CDR3 length equals 19 residues.

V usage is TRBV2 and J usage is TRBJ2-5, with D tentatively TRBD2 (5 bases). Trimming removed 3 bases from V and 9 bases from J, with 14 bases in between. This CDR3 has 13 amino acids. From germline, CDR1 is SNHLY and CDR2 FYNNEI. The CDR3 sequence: CASSDDGPGAQYF. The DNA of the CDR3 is TGTGCCAGCAGTGACGACGGTCCCGGGGCCCAGTACTTC.

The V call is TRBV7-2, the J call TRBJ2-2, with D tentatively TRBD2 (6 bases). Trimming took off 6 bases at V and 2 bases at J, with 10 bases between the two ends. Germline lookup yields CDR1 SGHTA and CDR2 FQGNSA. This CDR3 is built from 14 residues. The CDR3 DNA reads TGTGCCAGCAGTTTGGGACTTAACACCGGGGAGCTGTTTTTT. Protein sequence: CASSLGLNTGELFF. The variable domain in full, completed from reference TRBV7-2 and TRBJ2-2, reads GAGVSQSPSNKVTEKGKDVELRCDPISGHTALYWYRQSLGQGLEFLIYFQGNSAPDKSGLPSDRFSAERTGGSVSTLTIQRTQQEDSAVYLCASSLGLNTGELFFGEGSRLTVL.

The DNA for the CDR3 is TGTGCCAGCAGCTTGGATTGGACAGGGACCGGGAACTATGGCTACACCTTC. This translates into CASSLDWTGTGNYGYTF. The genes are TRBV5-6 and TRBJ1-2; 8 bases line up with TRBD1. The CDR3 contains 17 residues. Trimming at V came to 0 bases and at J to 2 bases, leaving 9 bases not matched to a gene. Per the germline V gene, CDR1 is SGHDT and CDR2 is YYEEEE.

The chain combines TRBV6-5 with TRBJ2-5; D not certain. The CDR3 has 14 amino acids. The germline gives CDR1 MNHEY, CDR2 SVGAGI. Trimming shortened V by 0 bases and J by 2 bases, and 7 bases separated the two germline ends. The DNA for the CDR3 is TGTGCCAGCAGTTACTCCGGCTATCAAGAGACCCAGTACTTC. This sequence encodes CASSYSGYQETQYF.

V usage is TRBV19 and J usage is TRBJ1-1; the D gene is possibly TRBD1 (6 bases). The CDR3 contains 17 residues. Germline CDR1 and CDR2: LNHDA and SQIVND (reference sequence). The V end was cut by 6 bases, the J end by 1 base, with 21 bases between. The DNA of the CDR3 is TGTGCCAGTAGAAAACGGGAGGGGGTCGGTGCGAACACTGAAGCTTTCTTT. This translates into CASRKREGVGANTEAFF.

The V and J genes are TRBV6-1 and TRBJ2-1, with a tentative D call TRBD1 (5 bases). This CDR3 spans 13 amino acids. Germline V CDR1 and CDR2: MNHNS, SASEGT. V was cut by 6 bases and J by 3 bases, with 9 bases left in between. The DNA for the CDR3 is TGTGCCAGCAGCACCAGGGTCTACAATGAGCAGTTCTTC. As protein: CASSTRVYNEQFF.

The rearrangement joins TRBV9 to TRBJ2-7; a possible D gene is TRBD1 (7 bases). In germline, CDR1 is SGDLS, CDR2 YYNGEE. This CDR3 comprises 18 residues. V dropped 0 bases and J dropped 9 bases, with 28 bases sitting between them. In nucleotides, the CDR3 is TGTGCCAGCAGCGTAGTCCCATCGAGCCAGGGGGGTGATAGGAGGCAGTACTTC. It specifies CASSVVPSSQGGDRRQYF.

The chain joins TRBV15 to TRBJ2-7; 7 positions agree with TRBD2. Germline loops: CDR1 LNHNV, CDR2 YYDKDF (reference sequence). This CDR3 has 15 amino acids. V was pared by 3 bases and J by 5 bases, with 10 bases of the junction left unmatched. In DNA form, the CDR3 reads TGTGCCACCAGCAGTCTCTTGGGGGGGTATCACGAGCAGTACTTC. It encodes CATSSLLGGYHEQYF.